Following are 6 T cell receptor beta chains from one sample sequenced in a study of blood T cell repertoires in COVID-19. Generated by immunoSEQ multiplex PCR, the TCRdb table keeps only in-frame clones and is missing some. Among about 170,000 clones listed, approximately 86% were seen once. The sample was peripheral blood. Receptor source: an elderly woman with COVID-19, enrolled during active disease.

The chain carries TRBV11-2 and TRBJ1-1; 7 bases map to TRBD1. The CDR3 is made up of 17 amino acids. V shed 5 bases and J 5 bases; nucleotides not matched to a gene: 17. Germline V gives CDR1 SGHAT, CDR2 FQNNGV. CDR3 protein: CASSHQSTGVRFTEAFF. The CDR3 DNA reads as TGTGCCAGCAGCCATCAATCTACAGGGGTACGCTTTACTGAAGCTTTCTTT.

V and J are TRBV18 and TRBJ1-4; D unclear. Trimming stripped 3 bases from V and 6 bases from J, with 8 bases between. The CDR3 runs to 13 residues. Germline V gene sequence: CDR1 KGHSH, CDR2 LQKENI. Here the CDR3 DNA reads TGTGCCAGCTCACCGACGGGGTATGAAAAACTGTTTTTT. Translation: CASSPTGYEKLFF. Variable domain in full (rest from reference TRBV18 and TRBJ1-4): NAGVMQNPRHLVRRRGQEARLRCSPMKGHSHVYWYRQLPEEGLKFMVYLQKENIIDESGMPKERFSAEFPKEGPSILRIQQVVRGDSAAYFCASSPTGYEKLFFGSGTQLSVL.

The V call is TRBV5-4, the J call TRBJ2-2, with a possible D match to TRBD1 (6 bases). V lost 4 bases and J 4 bases, leaving 14 bases between the germline ends. This CDR3 is built from 15 residues. From germline, CDR1 is SGHNT and CDR2 YYREEE (reference sequence). The CDR3 spells CASSTRDTITGELFF. CDR3 sequence (DNA): TGTGCCAGCAGCACCCGGGACACGATCACCGGGGAGCTGTTTTTT.

Written as DNA, the CDR3 is TGTGCCAGCAGAGTCGGGGGGGACCCGTTTTCGCCCCAGCATTTT. It yields the protein CASRVGGDPFSPQHF. J is TRBJ1-5 and V is TRBV2, with TRBD1 as a possible D gene (5 bases). Germline V gives CDR1 SNHLY, CDR2 FYNNEI. The CDR3 contains 15 residues. V gave up 6 bases and J gave up 9 bases, with 21 bases separating them. Full variable domain (remainder filled in from reference TRBV2 and TRBJ1-5): EPEVTQTPSHQVTQMGQEVILRCVPISNHLYFYWYRQILGQKVEFLVSFYNNEISEKSEIFDDQFSVERPDGSNFTLKIRSTKLEDSAMYFCASRVGGDPFSPQHFGDGTRLSIL.

The chain carries TRBV3-1 (or the pseudogene TRBV3-2) and TRBJ1-1; D is perhaps TRBD1 (6 bases). The CDR3 contains 14 residues. V lost 2 bases and J lost 6, with 13 bases in between. Germline CDR1 LGHDT, CDR2 YNNKEL (reference sequence). CDR3 bases: TGTGCCAGCAGCCAACGGGGGGCTCAGGCTGAAGCTTTCTTT. Encoded protein: CASSQRGAQAEAFF.

The V and J genes are TRBV28 and TRBJ2-1; 8 bases are shared with TRBD2. Trimming removed 3 bases from V and 6 bases from J; junction bases left unmatched: 19. Germline-derived CDR1 and CDR2 are MDHEN and SYDVKM. CDR3 length: 19 amino acids. The CDR3 loop reads CASSFFLDNGRARANEQFF. CDR3 sequence (DNA): TGTGCCAGCAGTTTCTTCCTGGACAACGGGAGGGCCAGAGCCAATGAGCAGTTCTTC.